In its sample, the clone carrying this T cell receptor beta chain was seen once. The CDR3 contains 13 residues. Looked up from germline, CDR1 is MGHRA and CDR2 is YSYEKL. V lost 4 bases and J lost 6; bases outside the gene matches: 5. Methods used by the authors: Amplification from reference gene primers served as the basis for estimated nucleated cell counts. TCRdb's copy holds only in-frame clones and misses some; the assay was immunoSEQ multiplex PCR. Clone size and the V and J calls come from that table; the DNA yielded D and trimming. The sample includes under 300,000 clones, roughly 84% of them seen just once. The data were obtained in a study of blood T cell repertoires in COVID-19. For the study at large: Samples came from the United States, Italy and Spain, spanning acute and convalescent COVID-19. T cells, B-cell-depleted T cells, or PBMCs provided the cDNA or gDNA that served as material.

The chain employs TRBV4-1 and TRBJ1-2; 7 bases match TRBD1. Sample: peripheral blood. This TCR came from a woman between 40 and 50 years old who had recovered from COVID-19. The CDR3 DNA sequence: TGCGCCAGCAGCCGGGACAGCCCAGATGGCTACACCTTC. Translating gives CASSRDSPDGYTF.